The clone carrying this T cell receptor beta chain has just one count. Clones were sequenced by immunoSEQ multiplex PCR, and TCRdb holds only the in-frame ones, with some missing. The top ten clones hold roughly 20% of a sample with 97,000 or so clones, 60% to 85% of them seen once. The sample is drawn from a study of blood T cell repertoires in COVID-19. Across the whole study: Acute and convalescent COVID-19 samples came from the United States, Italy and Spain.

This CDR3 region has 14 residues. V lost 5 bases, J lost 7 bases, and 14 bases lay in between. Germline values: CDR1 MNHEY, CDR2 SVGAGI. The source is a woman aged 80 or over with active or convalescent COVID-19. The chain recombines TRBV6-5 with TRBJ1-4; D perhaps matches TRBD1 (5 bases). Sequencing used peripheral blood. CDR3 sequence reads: CASSRAGPSEKLFF. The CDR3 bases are TGTGCCAGCAGTCGGGCAGGGCCAAGTGAAAAACTGTTTTTT.